Detailed here is one TCR beta chain. The entry originates in a study of CD8+ T cells in alopecia areata. About the research overall: Treated patients swallowed 5 to 10 mg of oral tofacitinib twice daily. Tofacitinib exposure lasted 6 to 18 months, followed by 6 months off drug.

Specimens obtained from alopecia areata patients comprised lesional scalp punch biopsies and peripheral blood. Extracted RNA was reverse transcribed, and the resulting cDNA served as sequencing template. Profiled with immunoSEQ multiplex PCR; TCRdb holds only in-frame clones, not every one. The top ten hold around 6.6% of the sample, which has 140,000 to 150,000 clones, around 50% seen once. Sequences were derived from CD4+ T cells sorted from blood, sampled at week 0. The origin of this receptor is a human donor with alopecia areata.

DNA of the CDR3: TGCAGCGTTGAGATGAGAGGGGGCCGGACCGGGGAGCTGTTTTTT. It specifies CSVEMRGGRTGELFF. The chain uses TRBV29-1 and TRBJ2-2; 7 bases match TRBD1. Germline V gene lookup returns CDR1 SQVTM and CDR2 ANQGSEA. The CDR3 runs 15 residues. V shed 3 bases, J shed 5 bases, and the junction held 9 bases outside the gene matches.